This is a list of T cell receptor beta chains from one sample in a study of CD8+ T cells in alopecia areata. The repertoire was sequenced with immunoSEQ multiplex PCR; TCRdb's copy has only in-frame clones and lacks some. The data show over 120,000 clones, around 60% seen once. This sample comprised CD4+ T cells sorted from blood, obtained at week 0. The source is a human donor with alopecia areata. The CDR3 runs from the conserved cysteine through the conserved F or W. A D gene is named only where the DNA matches it firmly. Clone size appears in some rows only: once, few, many, or a class for an expanded clone.

>TRBJ1-1|-|TRBV29-1|-
CSVVWGANTEAFF
TGCAGCGTTGTATGGGGGGCGAACACTGAAGCTTTCTTT
>TRBJ2-7|-|TRBV6-5|-
CASSTGRSYEQYF
TGTGCCAGCAGTACCGGGCGCTCCTACGAGCAGTACTTC
>TRBJ1-2|TRBD1|TRBV4-2|-
CASSHPGQGPWYGYTF
TGTGCCAGCAGCCACCCCGGACAGGGTCCTTGGTATGGCTACACCTTC
>TRBJ2-1|-|TRBV2|few
CASHEKSSYNEQFF
TGTGCCAGCCATGAAAAGAGCTCCTACAATGAGCAGTTCTTC
>TRBJ2-3|TRBD1|TRBV14|many
CASSQAGGDTQYF
TGTGCCAGCAGCCAAGCAGGGGGAGATACGCAGTATTTT
>TRBJ1-2|TRBD1|TRBV11-3|-
CASSAGGRTGELYGYTF
TGTGCCAGCAGCGCCGGAGGGCGGACAGGGGAGCTCTATGGCTACACCTTC
>TRBJ2-1|TRBD2|TRBV30|-
CAWSTPGLGSSEQFF
TGTGCCTGGAGCACCCCGGGACTAGGTTCGAGTGAGCAGTTCTTC
>TRBJ1-5|-|TRBV5-1|-
CASSPGTSNQPQHF
TGCGCCAGCAGCCCAGGGACGAGCAATCAGCCCCAGCATTTT
>TRBJ1-1|-|TRBV25-1|-
CASSEFGRLKAFF
TGTGCCAGCAGTGAATTCGGACGGCTAAAGGCTTTCTTT
>TRBJ1-1|-|TRBV30|few
CAWSVSGHGTEAFF
TGTGCCTGGAGTGTGTCTGGCCATGGGACTGAAGCTTTCTTT
>TRBJ2-7|-|TRBV29-1|-
CSVASRTAHEQYF
TGCAGCGTTGCGAGTCGGACGGCTCACGAGCAGTACTTC
>TRBJ2-1|-|TRBV2|-
CASSRTVSSYNEQFF
TGTGCCAGCAGTAGGACAGTGAGCTCCTACAATGAGCAGTTCTTC
>TRBJ1-5|-|TRBV27|-
CASSLGRVGQPQHF
TGTGCCAGCAGCTTAGGCAGGGTGGGTCAGCCCCAGCATTTT
>TRBJ2-5|TRBD1|TRBV7-7|few
CASSSDRGETQYF
TGTGCTAGCAGCTCGGACAGGGGAGAGACCCAGTACTTC
>TRBJ2-2|-|TRBV9|-
CASSPRGDSDPGELFF
TGTGCCAGCAGCCCCCGTGGAGACTCGGATCCCGGGGAGCTGTTTTTT
>TRBJ2-3|-|TRBV5-1|-
CASSLVGERDTQYF
TGCGCCAGCAGCTTGGTAGGGGAGAGGGATACGCAGTATTTT
>TRBJ1-1|-|TRBV18|-
CASSPGKAENTEAFF
TGTGCCAGCTCACCAGGTAAGGCGGAGAACACTGAAGCTTTCTTT
>TRBJ1-2|-|TRBV4-1|-
CASSQLHRDRGGYTF
TGCGCCAGCAGCCAACTTCACCGGGATCGCGGTGGCTACACCTTC
>TRBJ2-7|-|TRBV5-6|-
CASTQGGEQYF
TGTGCCAGCACTCAAGGGGGGGAGCAGTACTTC
>TRBJ2-3|-|TRBV5-1|few
CASSLEFGTDTQYF
TGCGCCAGCAGCTTGGAATTCGGCACAGATACGCAGTATTTT
>TRBJ2-5|-|TRBV29-1|-
CSAVLAAEQETQYF
TGCAGCGCCGTGCTTGCGGCAGAACAAGAGACCCAGTACTTC
>TRBJ1-3|-|TRBV30|-
CAWSVRRGNTIYF
TGTGCCTGGAGTGTACGGAGAGGAAACACCATATATTTT
>TRBJ2-1|TRBD2|TRBV11-2|once
CASSSKGGDNEQFF
TGTGCCAGCAGCTCCAAGGGAGGGGACAATGAGCAGTTCTTC
>TRBJ1-2|-|TRBV30|-
CAWSLVRAGYTF
TGTGCCTGGAGTTTGGTCAGAGCGGGCTACACCTTC
>TRBJ1-6|TRBD1|TRBV28|few
CASSSRTGLNSPLHF
TGTGCCAGCAGTTCTCGGACAGGGCTTAATTCACCCCTCCACTTT
>TRBJ1-5|-|TRBV6-5|once
CASSYSGQPQHF
TGTGCCAGCAGTTACTCGGGTCAGCCCCAGCATTTT
>TRBJ2-3|TRBD2|TRBV7-9|-
CASSSRAGGDTQYF
TGTGCCAGCAGCTCCCGGGCGGGGGGAGATACGCAGTATTTT
>TRBJ2-7|-|TRBV6-5|once
CASSRRGQHREQYF
TGTGCCAGCAGTCGCCGGGGACAACATCGCGAGCAGTACTTC
>TRBJ2-7|TRBD2|TRBV6-5|few
CASRLAGRPYEQYF
TGTGCCAGTCGTCTAGCGGGGCGCCCCTACGAGCAGTACTTC
>TRBJ1-1|-|TRBV29-1|-
CSVAKTTGIAEAFF
TGCAGCGTTGCCAAAACTACAGGGATCGCTGAAGCTTTCTTT
>TRBJ2-3|-|TRBV30|few
CAWSVGQGATDTQYF
TGTGCCTGGAGTGTAGGCCAAGGGGCCACAGATACGCAGTATTTT
>TRBJ1-4|-|TRBV6-6|-
CASSAWNLGYEKLFF
TGTGCCAGCAGTGCGTGGAATCTTGGATATGAAAAACTGTTTTTT
>TRBJ2-2|TRBD1|TRBV5-1|-
CASSPNPGQSSGELFF
TGCGCCAGCAGCCCGAATCCGGGACAGTCGTCCGGGGAGCTGTTTTTT
>TRBJ1-2|-|TRBV7-2|-
CASSQAAGEGGYTF
TGTGCCAGCAGCCAAGCTGCGGGTGAGGGGGGCTACACCTTC
>TRBJ1-1|TRBD1|TRBV29-1|-
CSASPQGAITEAFF
TGCAGCGCCAGCCCCCAGGGGGCGATCACTGAAGCTTTCTTT
>TRBJ2-7|-|TRBV23-1|-
CASSQSIPDSHEQYF
TGCGCCAGCAGTCAATCGATCCCAGACAGCCACGAGCAGTACTTC
>TRBJ2-5|-|TRBV27|few
CASAQLSSQETQYF
TGTGCCAGCGCCCAACTCAGCTCGCAAGAGACCCAGTACTTC
>TRBJ2-5|TRBD1|TRBV6-5|-
CASSAGQGMWETQYF
TGTGCCAGCAGCGCCGGACAGGGAATGTGGGAGACCCAGTACTTC
>TRBJ2-1|TRBD1|TRBV5-6|-
CASRTGPSSYNEQFF
TGTGCCAGCAGGACAGGGCCGAGCTCCTACAATGAGCAGTTCTTC
>TRBJ1-1|TRBD1|TRBV5-1|-
CASSATGGDEAFF
TGCGCCAGCAGCGCCACAGGGGGCGATGAAGCTTTCTTT
>TRBJ2-5|-|TRBV6-6|-
CASSYSRGQETQYF
TGTGCCAGCAGTTACTCGAGGGGGCAAGAGACCCAGTACTTC
>TRBJ1-4|-|TRBV15|-
CATSSGVSLNEKLFF
TGTGCCACCAGCAGTGGGGTCAGCCTCAATGAAAAACTGTTTTTT
>TRBJ2-1|TRBD2|TRBV7-8|-
CASSGGGNEQFF
TGTGCCAGCAGCGGGGGGGGCAATGAGCAGTTCTTC
>TRBJ1-1|-|TRBV6-1|-
CASSFGRIEAFF
TGTGCCAGCAGTTTTGGACGCATCGAAGCTTTCTTT
>TRBJ2-5|TRBD2|TRBV7-2|-
CASSPGTSSQETQYF
TGTGCCAGCAGCCCCGGGACTAGCAGCCAAGAGACCCAGTACTTC
>TRBJ2-5|-|TRBV29-1|-
CSVSAGLPLETQYF
TGCAGCGTCTCCGCAGGGCTCCCTCTGGAGACCCAGTACTTC
>TRBJ2-2|TRBD2|TRBV29-1|-
CSVGASGANTGELFF
TGCAGCGTTGGGGCTAGCGGGGCTAACACCGGGGAGCTGTTTTTT
>TRBJ1-6|-|TRBV7-2|-
CASSRLNSPLHF
TGTGCCAGCAGCCGCCTCAATTCACCCCTCCACTTT
>TRBJ2-5|-|TRBV7-2|once
CASSSMETQYF
TGTGCCAGCAGCTCCATGGAGACCCAGTACTTC
>TRBJ1-2|-|TRBV15|-
CATSSPGYGYTF
TGTGCCACCTCAAGTCCCGGCTATGGCTACACCTTC
>TRBJ1-4|-|TRBV30|-
CAWGDLNEKLFF
TGTGCCTGGGGGGACTTAAATGAAAAACTGTTTTTT